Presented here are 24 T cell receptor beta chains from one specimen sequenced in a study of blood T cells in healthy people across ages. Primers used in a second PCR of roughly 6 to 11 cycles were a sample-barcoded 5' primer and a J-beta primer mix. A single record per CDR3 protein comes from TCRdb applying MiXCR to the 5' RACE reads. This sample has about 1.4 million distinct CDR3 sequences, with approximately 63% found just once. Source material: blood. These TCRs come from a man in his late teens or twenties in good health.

The CDR3 region is CASSQPGTPDEQFF. DNA for the CDR3: TGCGCCAGCAGCCAACCCGGGACTCCCGATGAGCAGTTCTTC. This chain links TRBV4-3 with TRBJ2-1, with D possibly matching TRBD2 (6 bases). The length of the CDR3 is 14 residues. Germline V CDR1 and CDR2: LGHNA, YSLEER. Deletions cut 2 bases from V and 8 bases from J, with 13 bases between.

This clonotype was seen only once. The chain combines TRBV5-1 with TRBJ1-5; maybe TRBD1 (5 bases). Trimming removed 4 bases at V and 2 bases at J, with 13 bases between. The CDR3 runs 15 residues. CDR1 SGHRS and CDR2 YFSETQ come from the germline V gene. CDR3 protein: CASSPVGARNQPQHF. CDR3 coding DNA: TGCGCCAGCAGCCCGGTCGGGGCTCGCAATCAGCCCCAGCATTTT.

The CDR3 loop reads CSAREGTYNSPLHF. CDR3 DNA: TGCAGTGCTAGAGAGGGAACCTATAATTCACCCCTCCACTTT. V is TRBV20-1 and J is TRBJ1-6; D not certain. This CDR3 contains 14 residues. V was trimmed by 0 bases and J by 2 bases, leaving 5 bases between them. Germline CDR1 is DFQATT and CDR2 is SNEGSKA (reference sequence).

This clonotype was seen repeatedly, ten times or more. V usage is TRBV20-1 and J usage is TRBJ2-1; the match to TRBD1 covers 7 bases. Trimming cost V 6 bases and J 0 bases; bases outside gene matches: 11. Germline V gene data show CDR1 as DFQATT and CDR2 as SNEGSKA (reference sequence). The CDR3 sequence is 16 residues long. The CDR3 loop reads CSARDSRRGSYNEQFF. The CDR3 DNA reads TGCAGTGCCCGGGACAGCCGCCGGGGCTCCTACAATGAGCAGTTCTTC.

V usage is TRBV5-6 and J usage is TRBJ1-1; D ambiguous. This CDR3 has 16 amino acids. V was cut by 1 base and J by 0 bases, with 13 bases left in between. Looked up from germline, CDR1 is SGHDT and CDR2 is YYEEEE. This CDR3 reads CASSLLRGIMNTEAFF. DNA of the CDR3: TGTGCCAGCAGCTTGTTAAGAGGGATCATGAACACTGAAGCTTTCTTT.

The CDR3 coding sequence is TGTGCCAGCAGGTATCCCCTAGGGGTCTTAGGCTACGAGCAGTACTTC. This codes for CASRYPLGVLGYEQYF. The gene calls are TRBV6-6 and TRBJ2-7; maybe TRBD1 (5 bases). Germline V gene sequence: CDR1 MNHNY, CDR2 SVGAGI (reference sequence). Deletions cut 6 bases from V and 3 bases from J, with 21 bases between. The CDR3 is 16 residues long.

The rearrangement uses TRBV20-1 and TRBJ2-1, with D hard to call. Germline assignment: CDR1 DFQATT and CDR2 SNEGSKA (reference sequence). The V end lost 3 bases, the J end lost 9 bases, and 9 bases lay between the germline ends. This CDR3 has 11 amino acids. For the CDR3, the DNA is TGCAGTGCTAGTTTCGTGGGTGAGCAGTTCTTC. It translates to CSASFVGEQFF.

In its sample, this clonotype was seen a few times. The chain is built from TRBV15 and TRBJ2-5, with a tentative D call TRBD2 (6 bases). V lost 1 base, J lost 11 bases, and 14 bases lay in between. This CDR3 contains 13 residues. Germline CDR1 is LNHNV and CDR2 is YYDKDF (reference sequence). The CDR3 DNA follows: TGTGCCACCAGCAGAGGGTCGACGGGAGAGCAGTACTTC. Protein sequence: CATSRGSTGEQYF.

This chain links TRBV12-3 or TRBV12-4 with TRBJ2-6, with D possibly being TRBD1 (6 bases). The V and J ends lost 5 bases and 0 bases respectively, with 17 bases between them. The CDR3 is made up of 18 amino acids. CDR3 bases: TGTGCCAGCAGTCCGGTTGGACAGAGAGTCTCTGGGGCCAACGTCCTGACTTTC. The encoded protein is CASSPVGQRVSGANVLTF.

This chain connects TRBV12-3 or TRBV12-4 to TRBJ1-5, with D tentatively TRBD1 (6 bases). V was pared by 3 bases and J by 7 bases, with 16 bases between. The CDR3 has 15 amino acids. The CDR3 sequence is CASSFRPGAGQPQHF. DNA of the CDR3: TGTGCCAGCAGTTTTCGTCCGGGGGCAGGGCAGCCCCAGCATTTT.

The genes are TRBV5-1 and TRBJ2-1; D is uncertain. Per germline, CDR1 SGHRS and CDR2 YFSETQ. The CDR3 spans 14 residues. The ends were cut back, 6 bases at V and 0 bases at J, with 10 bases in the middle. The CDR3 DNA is TGCGCCAGCAAACCGATGAGCTCCTACAATGAGCAGTTCTTC. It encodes CASKPMSSYNEQFF.

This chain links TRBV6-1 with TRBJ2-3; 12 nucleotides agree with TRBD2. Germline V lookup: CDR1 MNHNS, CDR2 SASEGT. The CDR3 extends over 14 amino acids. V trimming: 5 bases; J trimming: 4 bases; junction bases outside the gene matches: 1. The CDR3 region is CASSTSGRPDTQYF. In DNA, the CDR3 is TGTGCCAGCAGTACTAGCGGGAGGCCAGATACGCAGTATTTT.

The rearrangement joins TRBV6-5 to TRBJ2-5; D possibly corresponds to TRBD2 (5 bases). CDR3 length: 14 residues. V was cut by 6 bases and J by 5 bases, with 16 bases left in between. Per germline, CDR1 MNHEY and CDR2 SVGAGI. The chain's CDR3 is CASSRPGSMETQYF. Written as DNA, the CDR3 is TGTGCCAGCAGCCGTCCGGGGTCAATGGAGACCCAGTACTTC.

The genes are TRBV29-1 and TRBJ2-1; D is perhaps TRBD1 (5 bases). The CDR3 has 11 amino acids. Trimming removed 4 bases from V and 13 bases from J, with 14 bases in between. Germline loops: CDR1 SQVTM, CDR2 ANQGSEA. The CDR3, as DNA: TGCAGCGTTGGAGACAGAGAGACCCAGTTCTTC. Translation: CSVGDRETQFF.

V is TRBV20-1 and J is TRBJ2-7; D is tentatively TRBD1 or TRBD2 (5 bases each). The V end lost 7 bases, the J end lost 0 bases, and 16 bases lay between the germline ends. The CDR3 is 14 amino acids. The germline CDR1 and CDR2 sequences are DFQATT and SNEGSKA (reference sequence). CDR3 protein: CSVGTFPSSYEQYF. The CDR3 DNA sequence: TGCAGTGTGGGGACGTTCCCCAGCTCCTACGAGCAGTACTTC.

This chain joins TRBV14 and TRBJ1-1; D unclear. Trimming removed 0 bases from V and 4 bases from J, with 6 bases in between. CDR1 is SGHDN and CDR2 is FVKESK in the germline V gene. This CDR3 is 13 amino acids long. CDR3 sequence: CASSQDEITEAFF. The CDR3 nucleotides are TGTGCCAGCAGCCAAGACGAGATCACTGAAGCTTTCTTT.

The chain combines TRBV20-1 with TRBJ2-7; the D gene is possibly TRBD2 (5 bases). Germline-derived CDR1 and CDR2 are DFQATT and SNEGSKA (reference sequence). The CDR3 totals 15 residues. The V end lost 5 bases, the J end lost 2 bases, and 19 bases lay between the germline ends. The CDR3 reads CSAPKPSGGTYEQYF. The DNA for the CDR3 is TGCAGTGCTCCGAAGCCCAGCGGAGGAACCTACGAGCAGTACTTC.

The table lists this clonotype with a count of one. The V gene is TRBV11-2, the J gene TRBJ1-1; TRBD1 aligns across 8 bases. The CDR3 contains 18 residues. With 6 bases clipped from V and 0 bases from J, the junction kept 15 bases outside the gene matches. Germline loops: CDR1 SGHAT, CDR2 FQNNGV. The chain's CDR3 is CASRIYSGQGPLNTEAFF. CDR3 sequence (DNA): TGTGCCAGCAGGATATACTCAGGACAGGGCCCTCTGAACACTGAAGCTTTCTTT.

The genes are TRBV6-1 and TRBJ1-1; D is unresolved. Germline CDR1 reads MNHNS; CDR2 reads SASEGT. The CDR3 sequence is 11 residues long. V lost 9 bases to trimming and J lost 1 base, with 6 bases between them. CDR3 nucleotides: TGTGCCAGTAATTGGAACACTGAAGCTTTCTTT. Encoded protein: CASNWNTEAFF.

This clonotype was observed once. The CDR3 DNA follows: TGTGCCAGCAGCTTAGCCTACGGACAGGCAACCTACGAGCAGTACTTC. This codes for CASSLAYGQATYEQYF. V usage is TRBV7-2 and J usage is TRBJ2-7; 7 nucleotides line up with TRBD1. The germline CDR1 and CDR2 sequences are SGHTA and FQGNSA. V gave up 0 bases and J gave up 2 bases; unmatched junction bases: 7. The CDR3 has 16 residues.

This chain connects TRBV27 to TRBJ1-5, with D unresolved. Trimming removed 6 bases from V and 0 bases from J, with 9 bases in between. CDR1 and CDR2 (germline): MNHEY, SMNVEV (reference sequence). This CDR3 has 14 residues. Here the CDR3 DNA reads TGTGCCAGCAGAAGCTACAGTAGCAATCAGCCCCAGCATTTT. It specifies CASRSYSSNQPQHF.

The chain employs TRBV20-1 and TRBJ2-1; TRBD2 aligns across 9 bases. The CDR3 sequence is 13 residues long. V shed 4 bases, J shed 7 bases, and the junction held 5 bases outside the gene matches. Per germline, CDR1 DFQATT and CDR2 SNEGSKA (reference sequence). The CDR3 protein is CSATAGGLNEQFF. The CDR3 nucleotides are TGCAGTGCTACAGCGGGAGGATTAAATGAGCAGTTCTTC.

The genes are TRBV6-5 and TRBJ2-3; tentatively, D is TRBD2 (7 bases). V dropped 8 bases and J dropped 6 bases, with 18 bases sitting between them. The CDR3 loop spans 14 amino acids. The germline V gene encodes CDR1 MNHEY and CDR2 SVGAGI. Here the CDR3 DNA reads TGTGCCAGCTCTAGGGGGGGGCGGGGGGATACGCAGTATTTT. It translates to CASSRGGRGDTQYF.

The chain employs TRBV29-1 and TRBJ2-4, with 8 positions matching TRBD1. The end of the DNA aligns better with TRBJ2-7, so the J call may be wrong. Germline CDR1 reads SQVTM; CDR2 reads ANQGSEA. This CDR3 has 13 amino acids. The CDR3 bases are TGCAGCGTAGGGCGACAGGGGACCTACGAGCAGTACTTC. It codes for CSVGRQGTYEQYF.